The rows below give T cell receptor beta chains drawn from one sample of a study of cytotoxic CD8 clonotypes in ibrutinib-treated CLL. TCRdb keeps only in-frame clones here, not all; method: immunoSEQ multiplex PCR. The sample has 90,000 to 100,000 clones, more than 75% seen once; the top ten hold 32%. Source: PBMCs, taken after 12 months of ibrutinib treatment. These receptors originate from a human donor with chronic lymphocytic leukemia. CDR3s include the opening cysteine and the closing phenylalanine or tryptophan. A D gene is named only where the DNA matches it firmly. Clone size appears in some rows only: once, few, many, or a class for an expanded clone.

J gene	D gene	clone size	V gene	CDR3 protein	CDR3 DNA
TRBJ1-1	TRBD1	.	TRBV5-1	CASSTQGAGTEAFF	TGCGCCAGCAGCACGCAGGGGGCCGGCACTGAAGCTTTCTTT
TRBJ2-7	TRBD2	.	TRBV11-3	CASSPRAGALAKEQYF	TGTGCCAGCAGCCCCCGAGCGGGGGCTCTGGCAAAGGAGCAGTACTTC
TRBJ2-7	.	.	TRBV18	CASSPPKAETNEQYF	TGTGCCAGCTCACCACCGAAGGCGGAGACTAACGAGCAGTACTTC
TRBJ1-2	.	.	TRBV6-1	CASSEAILTAGNYGYTF	TGTGCCAGCAGTGAAGCGATTTTGACAGCAGGCAACTATGGCTACACCTTC
TRBJ2-5	TRBD2	.	TRBV27	CASSFARDSSGGETQYF	TGTGCCAGCAGTTTCGCCCGGGACTCCTCGGGAGGGGAGACCCAGTACTTC
TRBJ2-7	.	.	TRBV5-4	CASSLEPYEQYF	TGTGCCAGCAGCTTAGAACCCTACGAGCAGTACTTC
TRBJ2-6	.	.	TRBV14	CASSQYSTGANVLTF	TGTGCCAGCAGCCAGTACAGTACTGGGGCCAACGTCCTGACTTTC
TRBJ1-2	.	.	TRBV6-4	CASSDSTGYYGYTF	TGTGCCAGCAGTGACTCCACAGGTTACTATGGCTACACCTTC
TRBJ2-5	TRBD1	.	TRBV28	CASSLQGEVETQYF	TGTGCCAGCAGTCTTCAGGGGGAAGTAGAGACCCAGTACTTC
TRBJ2-1	.	.	TRBV13	CASTRWGSYNEQFF	TGTGCCAGCACAAGGTGGGGTAGCTACAATGAGCAGTTCTTC
TRBJ1-6	.	once	TRBV27	CASSLEGAFNSPLHF	TGTGCCAGCAGTTTGGAAGGGGCGTTTAATTCACCCCTCCACTTT
TRBJ1-1	TRBD1	few	TRBV10-3	CAATTGAVTEAFF	TGTGCCGCTACGACAGGGGCGGTCACTGAAGCTTTCTTT
TRBJ2-3	.	.	TRBV14	CASSGQLTDTQYF	TGTGCCAGCAGTGGACAGCTCACAGATACGCAGTATTTT
TRBJ2-7	.	.	TRBV5-6	CASSFVSLSYEQYF	TGTGCCAGCAGCTTTGTGTCACTTTCCTACGAGCAGTACTTC